This T cell receptor (beta chain) was sequenced in a study of beta chain features in type 1 diabetes. About the study: Healthy donors resembled patients in age, gender and cell yields.

Of the isolated RNA, all was reverse transcribed, and so the sequenced material was expressed TCRB transcripts. This table comes from immunoSEQ multiplex PCR, and its TCRdb copy is limited to in-frame clones, with some not included. The sample has about 340,000 clones; about 13% are singletons. Findings of the study overall: Type 1 diabetes patients had VDJ junctions that carried fewer insertions and more deletions. Patients with Type 1 diabetes showed moderately but significantly shorter TCRB CDR3s in all four CD4+ subsets.

This clone turned up a few times. The antigen is unknown. The CDR3 sequence is 15 residues long. The ends were cut back, 8 bases at V and 5 bases at J, with 20 bases in the middle. Looked up from germline, CDR1 is SNHLY and CDR2 is FYNNEI. The sequencing input was naive CD4+ T cells from blood. The chain recombines TRBV2 with TRBJ2-3; perhaps TRBD2 as D (6 bases). The origin of this receptor is a woman aged 18-35 years with type 1 diabetes. The CDR3 loop reads CASGRSSGYRDTQYF. The DNA of the CDR3 is TGTGCCAGCGGACGGAGTAGCGGTTATAGAGATACGCAGTATTTT.